This entry features one TCR beta chain sequence. The clone's antigen remains unknown. No base qualities exist here, and no much larger clone lies one base off it. These data originate in a study of blood T cell repertoires in COVID-19 (dated by TCRdb to the early 2020s). General notes on the study: The collaborator samples originated in the United States, Italy and Spain and spanned the acute and convalescent phases of COVID-19. Subjects who had been exposed to COVID-19, were actively infected with it, or had recovered from it provided the deeply sampled blood TCRbeta repertoires that made up the dataset. The repertoires were made available in a free public database intended to serve as a resource for research on the immune response to SARS-CoV-2. The samples were drawn from the first 160 participants of the ongoing ImmuneRACE study and from 1,254 subjects provided by 6 global collaborators. HLA class I and class II types, where available, came from metadata supplied by the sample provider rather than from assay-based typing. The sample metadata nearly always contained a de-identified subject ID, COVID-19 status, age in years and sex. The material from the prospective study consisted of cDNA or gDNA derived from T cells, B-cell-depleted T cells, or PBMCs.

A second Seattle source provided samples from volunteer blood donors who had recovered from COVID-19. Whole blood was collected in K2EDTA tubes by collaborating institutions according to the institutions' own protocols. Collaborator samples were shipped for TCRbeta analysis as frozen whole blood, isolated PBMCs, or DNA extracted from either sample type. TCRbeta CDR3 regions were amplified from genomic DNA using the immunoSEQ Assay, a bias-controlled multiplex PCR. Per the original workflow: The number of nucleated cells in each sample was estimated by amplification of reference gene primers within the assay. To quantify the absolute abundance of each unique TCRbeta CDR3 rearrangement, sequence reads were collapsed and filtered. For each sample, productive Simpson clonality was calculated by taking the square root of Simpson's diversity index across productive rearrangements. This immuneACCESS table, as held by TCRdb, lists in-frame sequences with V and J called but not all clones. Of the missing ones, under half trace to an unresolved V gene in checked studies; the others have no known cause. V and J calls and clone size come straight from that table; D and trimming were deduced from the DNA. The sample includes roughly 200,000 clones, with over 75% observed a single time. Of the sample, about 14% is held by the ten largest clones.

Results and caveats for the whole study, not just this receptor: The amount of clinical and demographic metadata varied by source and participant and was provided uncurated.

This clonotype originated in a man aged 45-65 years who had recovered from COVID-19. Material for sequencing was peripheral blood.

The bases read TGTGCCAGCAGCTCAGGACTAGCGGGAGCGGAGACCCAGTACTTC. Its translation reads: CASSSGLAGAETQYF. The chain was built from TRBV7-9 and TRBJ2-5; TRBD2 matches 13 bases in the middle. For CDR1 and CDR2, the germline V gene (reference sequence) lists SEHNR and FQNEAQ. Germline trimming: 4 bases from V, 5 bases from J; junction bases outside gene matches: 4. The CDR3 covers 15 residues, taking in both the cysteine and the phenylalanine. Only the CDR3 DNA stays, 45 bases, in frame from base 1.